What follows is one T cell receptor (beta chain) and its context. This entry is derived from a study of T cell changes during pregnancy in multiple sclerosis. The CDR3 spans 16 residues. Profiled with immunoSEQ multiplex PCR; TCRdb holds only in-frame clones, not every one. The sample consists of approximately 60,000 clones, about nine tenths of them appearing once. The chain combines TRBV7-5 with TRBJ2-1; TRBD2 is taken as the D call from the table, unchecked against the DNA. TRBV7-5 is noted as a pseudogene. The source material was peripheral blood, sampled in the third trimester of pregnancy. This TCR was recovered from a female donor in good health, enrolled as a control in a pregnancy study. DNA for the CDR3: TGTGCCAGAAGCTGCGAGAGTCCGGTCTCCTACAATGAGCAGTTCTTC. Translation gives CARSCESPVSYNEQFF.